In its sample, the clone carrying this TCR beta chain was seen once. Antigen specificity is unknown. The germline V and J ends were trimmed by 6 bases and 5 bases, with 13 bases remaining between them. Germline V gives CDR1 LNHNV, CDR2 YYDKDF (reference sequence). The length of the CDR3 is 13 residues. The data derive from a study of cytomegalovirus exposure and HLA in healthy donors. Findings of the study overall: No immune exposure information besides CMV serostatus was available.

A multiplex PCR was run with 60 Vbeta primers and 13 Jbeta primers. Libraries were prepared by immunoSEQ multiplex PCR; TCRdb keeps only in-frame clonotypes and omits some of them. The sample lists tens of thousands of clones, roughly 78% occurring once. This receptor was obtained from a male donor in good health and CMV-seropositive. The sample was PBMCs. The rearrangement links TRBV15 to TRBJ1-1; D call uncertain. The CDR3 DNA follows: TGTGCCACCAGTCTCTCGGGGTCTACTGAAGCTTTCTTT. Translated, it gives CATSLSGSTEAFF.